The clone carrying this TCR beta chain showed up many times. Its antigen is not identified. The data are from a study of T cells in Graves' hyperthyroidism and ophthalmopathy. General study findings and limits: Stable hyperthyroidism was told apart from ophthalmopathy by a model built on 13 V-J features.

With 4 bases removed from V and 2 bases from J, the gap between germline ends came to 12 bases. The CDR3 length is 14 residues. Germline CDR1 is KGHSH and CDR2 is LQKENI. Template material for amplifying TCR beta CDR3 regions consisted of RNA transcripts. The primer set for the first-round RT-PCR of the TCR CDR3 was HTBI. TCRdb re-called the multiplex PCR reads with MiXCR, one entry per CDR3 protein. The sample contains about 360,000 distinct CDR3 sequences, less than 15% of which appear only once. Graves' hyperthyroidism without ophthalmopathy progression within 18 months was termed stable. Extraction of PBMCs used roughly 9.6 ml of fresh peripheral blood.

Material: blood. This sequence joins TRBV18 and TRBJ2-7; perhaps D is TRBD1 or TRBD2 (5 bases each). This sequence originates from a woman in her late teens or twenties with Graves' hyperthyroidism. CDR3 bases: TGTGCCAGCTCACTACGGGGCTCCGCCTACGAGCAGTACTTC. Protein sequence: CASSLRGSAYEQYF.